Below are 25 T cell receptor beta chains sequenced from a single sample in a study of graft-versus-host responses after intestinal transplantation. Their antigens remain unidentified. Sequencing used immunoSEQ multiplex PCR; TCRdb keeps in-frame clones, though not all of them. Among roughly 110,000 clones listed, around 90% were seen once. This material consisted of unstimulated CD4+ T cells sorted from spleen or lymph node cells, taken before transplant. All receptors come from a human donor who was the organ donor for an intestinal transplant.

In the case of this clone: Other DNA sequences in this sample translate to the same CDR3. The V and J genes are TRBV20-1 and TRBJ2-5; D perhaps matches TRBD1 (5 bases). Germline V gene data show CDR1 as DFQATT and CDR2 as SNEGSKA (reference sequence). V was pared by 5 bases and J by 5 bases, with 6 bases between. The CDR3 extends over 10 amino acids. This CDR3 reads CSASGETQYF. CDR3 nucleotide sequence: TGCAGTGCTTCAGGGGAGACCCAGTACTTC.

The chain joins TRBV5-5 to TRBJ1-5, with D uncertain. CDR3 length: 14 amino acids. V was shortened by 3 bases and J by 0 bases, with 7 bases between the two germline ends. CDR1 and CDR2 (germline): SGHKS, YYEKEE (reference sequence). CDR3 amino acids: CASSYSISNQPQHF. CDR3 DNA sequence: TGTGCCAGCAGCTACAGCATTAGCAATCAGCCCCAGCATTTT.

V is TRBV7-6 and J is TRBJ1-6, with a tentative D call TRBD1 (6 bases). From germline, CDR1 is SGHVS and CDR2 FNYEAQ. CDR3 length equals 14 residues. V shed 3 bases and J shed 7 bases, with 10 bases lying between them. CDR3 DNA sequence: TGTGCCAGCAGCTTTGCAGGGGACAATTCACCCCTCCACTTT. The encoded protein is CASSFAGDNSPLHF.

The chain links TRBV5-5 to TRBJ2-7, with 13 nucleotides matching TRBD2. The CDR3 covers 13 residues. Trimming at V came to 3 bases and at J to 6 bases, leaving 0 bases not matched to a gene. CDR1 SGHKS and CDR2 YYEKEE come from the germline V gene (reference sequence). CDR3 protein: CASSWTSGSEQYF. The CDR3, as DNA: TGTGCCAGCAGCTGGACTAGCGGGAGCGAGCAGTACTTC.

V is TRBV5-1 and J is TRBJ1-4; D may be TRBD1 (6 bases). Germline CDR1 SGHRS, CDR2 YFSETQ. V was cut by 2 bases and J by 8 bases, with 10 bases left in between. The CDR3 extends over 13 amino acids. CDR3 residues: CASSFPGAEKLFF. The CDR3 coding sequence is TGCGCCAGCAGCTTCCCGGGGGCGGAAAAACTGTTTTTT.

This clone has only one observation. The chain has TRBV6-1 and TRBJ1-6, with D unresolved. The germline V and J ends were trimmed by 11 bases and 8 bases, with 16 bases remaining between them. The CDR3 contains 13 residues. CDR1 and CDR2 from the germline V gene are MNHNS and SASEGT. This CDR3 reads CALSGQVDSPLHF. CDR3 sequence (DNA): TGTGCCCTCTCCGGGCAGGTAGATTCACCCCTCCACTTT.

The genes are TRBV5-1 and TRBJ2-7; TRBD1 aligns across 10 bases. The CDR3 is 14 residues long. The germline CDR1 and CDR2 sequences are SGHRS and YFSETQ. The J segment lost 6 bases and the V segment lost 4 bases, leaving 7 bases of the junction unmatched. The CDR3 region has the DNA TGCGCCAGCAGCCCGGGGGACAGGGGCTCCGAGCAGTACTTC. Translated: CASSPGDRGSEQYF.

J is TRBJ2-1 and V is TRBV7-9; no clear D. The V and J ends lost 1 base and 0 bases respectively, with 4 bases between them. The CDR3 is 14 residues long. CDR1 and CDR2 (germline): SEHNR, FQNEAQ (reference sequence). CDR3 loop: CASSLVASYNEQFF. CDR3 bases: TGTGCCAGCAGCTTAGTAGCCTCCTACAATGAGCAGTTCTTC.

This chain joins TRBV30 and TRBJ1-4; the D gene is possibly TRBD1 (5 bases). Trimming stripped 2 bases from V and 7 bases from J, with 8 bases between. There are 12 residues in the CDR3. Germline CDR1 is GTSNPN and CDR2 is SVGIG (reference sequence). The CDR3 nucleotides are TGTGCCTGGAGTTGGGGGTTTGAAAAACTGTTTTTT. Protein sequence: CAWSWGFEKLFF.

This clone was observed a handful of times. The genes are TRBV28 and TRBJ2-7; 9 bases are shared with TRBD2. With 2 bases clipped from V and 6 bases from J, the junction kept 8 bases outside the gene matches. Looked up from germline, CDR1 is MDHEN and CDR2 is SYDVKM. This CDR3 is 15 amino acids long. CDR3 region: CASSLAGGVLTEQYF. CDR3 DNA sequence: TGTGCCAGCAGTTTAGCGGGGGGGGTCTTAACCGAGCAGTACTTC.

This rearrangement joins TRBV7-8 to TRBJ1-1; D is unclear. Trimming stripped 4 bases from V and 1 base from J, with 7 bases between. Germline CDR1 is SGHVS and CDR2 is FQNEAQ. The CDR3 length is 13 residues. This CDR3 is CASSWQTNTEAFF. Here the CDR3 DNA reads TGTGCCAGCAGCTGGCAGACGAACACTGAAGCTTTCTTT.

V is TRBV6-1 and J is TRBJ1-6; D not certain. V lost 2 bases and J 0 bases, leaving 14 bases between the germline ends. CDR1 and CDR2 (germline): MNHNS, SASEGT. This CDR3 has 18 amino acids. As DNA, the CDR3 is TGTGCCAGCAGTGAATCTTCCCAATTGAGCTCCTATAATTCACCCCTCCACTTT. Translating gives CASSESSQLSSYNSPLHF.

The V gene is TRBV5-1, the J gene TRBJ2-5; D unclear. The germline CDR1 and CDR2 sequences are SGHRS and YFSETQ. The CDR3 runs 12 residues. Trimming shortened V by 0 bases and J by 5 bases, and 5 bases separated the two germline ends. The CDR3 bases are TGCGCCAGCAGCTTGGCCCGGGAGACCCAGTACTTC. It is translated as CASSLARETQYF.

This chain uses TRBV18 with TRBJ1-1, with TRBD1 matching 8 bases. Germline V CDR1 and CDR2: KGHSH, LQKENI. J lost 0 bases, V lost 3 bases, and 9 bases had no gene match. The CDR3 sequence is 17 residues long. CDR3 bases: TGTGCCAGCTCACCCCAGAAGGGGACAGGTATGAACACTGAAGCTTTCTTT. Protein: CASSPQKGTGMNTEAFF.

The V call is TRBV9, the J call TRBJ2-3, with a weak D call TRBD2 (6 bases). The CDR3 consists of 15 residues. V lost 4 bases and J 6 bases, leaving 18 bases between the germline ends. Germline V gives CDR1 SGDLS, CDR2 YYNGEE. The CDR3 sequence is CASSSRGLPWDTQYF. The CDR3 DNA sequence: TGTGCCAGCAGCTCTCGAGGACTACCTTGGGATACGCAGTATTTT.

The CDR3 bases are TGTGCCAGTGCTGCGAGGGGGGAAGCTTTCTTT. Protein sequence: CASAARGEAFF. This chain links TRBV2 with TRBJ1-1, with D tentatively TRBD1 (6 bases). V lost 9 bases to trimming and J lost 8 bases, with 13 bases between them. The CDR3 has 11 residues. Germline assignment: CDR1 SNHLY and CDR2 FYNNEI.

This chain uses TRBV15 with TRBJ1-5; D might be TRBD1 (5 bases). V was cut by 6 bases and J by 2 bases, with 8 bases left in between. This CDR3 region has 13 residues. Germline V gene data show CDR1 as LNHNV and CDR2 as YYDKDF (reference sequence). CDR3 loop: CATSLTGNQPQHF. In DNA, the CDR3 is TGTGCCACCAGTCTGACAGGCAATCAGCCCCAGCATTTT.

The chain has TRBV6-1 and TRBJ2-7; the D gene could be TRBD1 or TRBD2 (6 bases each). CDR1 is MNHNS, CDR2 SASEGT, per germline. The CDR3 contains 13 residues. Trimming removed 6 bases from V and 4 bases from J, with 13 bases in between. The CDR3 bases are TGTGCCAGCAGCCTTAAGGGGGGATACGAGCAGTACTTC. Residues: CASSLKGGYEQYF.

This clone came up once. This chain links TRBV6-5 with TRBJ2-5, with unresolved D. Per the germline V gene, CDR1 is MNHEY and CDR2 is SVGAGI. With 6 bases removed from V and 5 bases from J, the gap between germline ends came to 19 bases. The CDR3 runs to 15 residues. Here the CDR3 DNA reads TGTGCCAGCAGAAAAACCCGGGCAGCGCTGGAGACCCAGTACTTC. This gives the protein CASRKTRAALETQYF.

This clone was found once. V is TRBV21-1 and J is TRBJ2-5; TRBD2, the table's D call, was not compared with the DNA. TRBV21-1 is marked as a pseudogene. This CDR3 region has 16 residues. The CDR3 region has the DNA TGTGCCAGCAGCAAACTCCCCGCGAGGGCCGGAGAGACCCAGTACTTC. Translating it yields CASSKLPARAGETQYF.

The rearrangement joins TRBV18 to TRBJ1-5; no definite D call. The CDR3 is 13 residues long. Germline V gives CDR1 KGHSH, CDR2 LQKENI. Trimming took 5 bases from V and 4 from J, leaving 9 bases between them. The CDR3 protein is CASSTAENQPQHF. DNA for the CDR3: TGTGCCAGCTCAACGGCAGAAAATCAGCCCCAGCATTTT.

CDR3 in DNA: TGTGCCAGCTCACAAGGGCCTAGCGGGAGGGGGCGTTCCTACGAGCAGTACTTC. It specifies CASSQGPSGRGRSYEQYF. The gene calls are TRBV18 and TRBJ2-5, with 12 bases matching TRBD2. TRBJ2-7 matches the DNA end more closely, so the J call is doubtful. Germline CDR1 is KGHSH and CDR2 is LQKENI. The CDR3 is made up of 18 amino acids.

This clone was observed a few times. This chain joins TRBV9 and TRBJ2-1; 8 bases agree with TRBD1. The CDR3 loop spans 14 amino acids. In germline, CDR1 is SGDLS, CDR2 YYNGEE. Germline trimming cut 3 bases from V and 6 bases from J; bases unmatched to any gene: 5. DNA of the CDR3: TGTGCCAGCAGCGCAACTGACAGGGGCAATGAGCAGTTCTTC. Its translation is CASSATDRGNEQFF.

The chain recombines TRBV6-6 with TRBJ2-7, with TRBD1 matching 8 bases. The V segment lost 6 bases and the J segment 1 base; nucleotides outside the gene matches: 2. The germline V gene has CDR1 MNHNY and CDR2 SVGAGI (reference sequence). There are 13 residues in the CDR3. Written as DNA, the CDR3 is TGTGCCAGCAGCCGGACAGGGTCCTACGAGCAGTACTTC. Translated, it gives CASSRTGSYEQYF.

This clone was seen just once. The rearrangement uses TRBV7-2 and TRBJ1-3; D unclear. The CDR3 loop spans 14 amino acids. Trimming took 6 bases from V and 0 from J, leaving 9 bases between them. Germline CDR1 and CDR2: SGHTA and FQGNSA. The CDR3 nucleotides are TGTGCCAGCAGTTCAGCCTACTCTGGAAACACCATATATTTT. Protein sequence: CASSSAYSGNTIYF.